This T cell receptor (beta chain) comes out of a study of OX40 agonist ivuxolimab in advanced cancers. Background for the entire study: Ivuxolimab, which targeted the costimulatory receptor OX40 (CD134), was an agonistic, fully human IgG2 monoclonal antibody. Partial responses occurred in three dose-escalation patients, of whom one had hepatocellular carcinoma and two had cutaneous melanoma. The point of sequencing TCRbeta in the periphery was to test whether ivuxolimab changed TCR sequence diversity and drove clonal T-cell expansion. In the dose-escalation cohort, 82.7% of patients were male, and the mean age was around 60 years, with a range of about 20 to 79. Patients were allowed to have had prior anti-PD-1, anti-PD-L1 or anti-CTLA-4 therapy, and approximately 40% of the dose-escalation patients had previously received checkpoint inhibitors. Of the roughly 50 dose-escalation patients, hepatocellular carcinoma was present in around 19, melanoma in around 15, renal cell carcinoma in 9 and head and neck cancer in 9. Intravenous ivuxolimab was administered to patients every 2 weeks at six dose levels: 0.01, 0.1, 0.3, 1.5, 3 and 10 mg/kg. The paper describes the monotherapy dose-escalation part (N of about 55 patients) of the phase I trial of ivuxolimab. What the research found in general, with its limitations: Clonal expansion of both CD4+ and CD8+ blood T cells was observed from baseline to week 6 at doses 0.1 to 3.0 mg/kg. Partial responders in the 0.1-3.0 mg/kg groups had among the lowest normalized peripheral clonal expansion, especially among CD8+ T cells. Low levels of normalized T-cell clonal expansion were also seen in some patients who did not respond. After ivuxolimab, CD8+ T cells had more expanded clones than CD4+ T cells on average. The antigen specificity of the clonally expanded peripheral T cells was not determined.

To sequence the TCRbeta CDR3 region, genomic DNA was isolated from the sorted cells. The immunoSEQ Assay was used for sequencing of TCRbeta CDR3 regions. TCRdb carries this immuneACCESS record with in-frame sequences only. Its versions omit some clonotypes, under half of them owing to an unresolved V gene in the studies checked, with the rest unexplained. Recorded for this sample are 55,000 to 70,000 clones; more than 70% of them occurred a single time. The top ten clones comprise around 1.1% of the sample. As for this clone: This receptor's antigen is unknown. Per-base quality was not reported, and no clone a single base away is much larger than it.

The trial excluded patients who had a history of autoimmune disease or were on systemic immunosuppression. Peripheral blood for TCR sequencing was drawn from every dose cohort at baseline, at cycle 4 day 1 and at cycle 7 day 1. The samples were taken from a phase I, first-in-human, multicenter, open-label dose-escalation trial of ivuxolimab. The trial enrolled adults with locally advanced or metastatic head and neck squamous cell, hepatocellular, melanoma or renal cell carcinoma. Before TCR sequencing, CD4+ and CD8+ T cells were separately sorted from peripheral blood. V and J are truncated by 1 base and 2 bases respectively, leaving an intervening sequence of 12 bases. The CDR3, cysteine through phenylalanine, is 15 amino acids long. The kept DNA is CDR3 alone, 45 bases in frame from the first base. CDR1 LNHDA and CDR2 SQIVND are derived from the germline V gene (reference sequence).

The sequences come from CD4+ or CD8+ T cells sorted from blood, collected in a trial of the OX40 agonist ivuxolimab. This clonotype was obtained from an adult with an advanced solid tumor such as melanoma, head and neck, liver or kidney cancer. The sequence links TRBV19 to TRBJ2-7; the D gene remains uncertain. Here is the DNA: TGTGCCAGTAGTATAGTTGCGACACCCGCCTACGAGCAGTACTTC. The translation is CASSIVATPAYEQYF.